This TCR beta chain was captured in a study of shared clonotypes between healthy human individuals. On the study more broadly: Each donor had three CD4 naive, three CD4 memory, two CD8 naive and one CD8 memory plate.

CDR1 and CDR2 (germline): MDHEN, SYDVKM. Deletions cut 2 bases from V and 0 bases from J, with 0 bases between. The CDR3 is 12 amino acids. With respect to this clone: Its target is unknown. This same CDR3 is encoded by further DNA sequences in the sample.

Study results and limitations: Only blood underwent sampling, and tissue repertoires likely differ. Donors were few, which limited the genetic and exposure-history diversity represented.

Here immunoSEQ multiplex PCR was the method, and the copy in TCRdb shows in-frame clones only, minus some. The sample has a few million clones; 85% to 95% are singletons. Naivety among CD8 cells was defined by CD45RO negativity and positive CCR7 selection, thereby excluding terminally differentiated effector memory CD45RA+ cells. Sequencing was performed on naive CD8+ T cells from PBMCs. This receptor was taken from a man between 18 and 35 years old in good health. Some clones in this sample may be carry-over from other donors' samples. The chain couples TRBV28 to TRBJ2-3; D call uncertain. The CDR3 sequence is CASSLSTDTQYF. In DNA form, the CDR3 reads TGTGCCAGCAGTTTAAGCACAGATACGCAGTATTTT.